This passage covers 7 T cell receptor beta chains from one sample sequenced in a study of shared clonotypes between healthy human individuals. The protocol was immunoSEQ multiplex PCR, while the TCRdb copy is restricted to in-frame clones and leaves out a portion. The profile shows about 1.1 million clones, about 80% of them singletons. Sequencing input: memory CD4+ T cells from PBMCs. Subset: CD45RA-negative fraction. These receptor sequences come from a man aged 18-30 years in good health. Some clones in this sample may be carry-over from other donors' samples.

V and J are TRBV19 and TRBJ2-6, with D unresolved. The CDR3 extends over 14 amino acids. V was cut by 7 bases and J by 0 bases, with 7 bases left in between. The germline V gene has CDR1 LNHDA and CDR2 SQIVND (reference sequence). The CDR3 DNA follows: TGTGCCAGTACCCATGCCTCTGGGGCCAACGTCCTGACTTTC. Protein: CASTHASGANVLTF.

V gene TRBV30 combines with J gene TRBJ2-1, with D perhaps TRBD2 (5 bases). Germline values: CDR1 GTSNPN, CDR2 SVGIG (reference sequence). Trimming pared 4 bases from V and 7 bases from J, leaving 14 bases between. The CDR3 is 13 amino acids. CDR3 DNA: TGTGCCTGGAACCGGGATCCGGGAAATGAGCAGTTCTTC. The encoded protein is CAWNRDPGNEQFF.

The gene calls are TRBV5-1 and TRBJ2-7; 8 bases line up with TRBD1. The CDR3 has 15 residues. The V segment lost 0 bases and the J segment 4 bases; nucleotides outside the gene matches: 6. Germline V gene lookup returns CDR1 SGHRS and CDR2 YFSETQ. CDR3 protein: CASSLAAGGVYEQYF. In DNA form, the CDR3 reads TGCGCCAGCAGCTTGGCGGCAGGGGGCGTTTACGAGCAGTACTTC.

V gene TRBV5-4 combines with J gene TRBJ2-7; D perhaps matches TRBD2 (6 bases). The germline V gene encodes CDR1 SGHNT and CDR2 YYREEE (reference sequence). The CDR3 sequence is 14 residues long. The V and J ends lost 3 bases and 5 bases respectively, with 15 bases between them. CDR3 bases: TGTGCCAGCAGCTCCCCAGGGAGGAGTGACGAGCAGTACTTC. Amino acids: CASSSPGRSDEQYF.

V and J are TRBV18 and TRBJ2-2; D may correspond to TRBD1 or TRBD2 (5 bases each). CDR1 is KGHSH and CDR2 is LQKENI in the germline V gene. CDR3 length: 14 amino acids. Trimming took off 2 bases at V and 7 bases at J, with 11 bases between the two ends. CDR3: CASSPRDGYGELFF. CDR3 nucleotide sequence: TGTGCCAGCTCACCAAGGGACGGTTACGGGGAGCTGTTTTTT.

The chain combines TRBV2 with TRBJ2-7; 10 bases map to TRBD1. V dropped 6 bases and J dropped 2; count of bases not matched to a gene: 7. The CDR3 is 15 amino acids. Germline values: CDR1 SNHLY, CDR2 FYNNEI. CDR3 nucleotide sequence: TGTGCCAGCAGATGGGACAGGGGACGCGCCTACGAGCAGTACTTC. Translating gives CASRWDRGRAYEQYF.

The chain recombines TRBV9 with TRBJ1-3; no clear D gene. Germline CDR1 SGDLS, CDR2 YYNGEE. Trimming cost V 0 bases and J 0 bases, with 16 bases left between them. This CDR3 has 18 amino acids. The CDR3 loop is CASSVAVLGLSSGNTIYF. The CDR3 DNA reads TGTGCCAGCAGCGTAGCAGTTCTGGGCTTAAGCTCTGGAAACACCATATATTTT.